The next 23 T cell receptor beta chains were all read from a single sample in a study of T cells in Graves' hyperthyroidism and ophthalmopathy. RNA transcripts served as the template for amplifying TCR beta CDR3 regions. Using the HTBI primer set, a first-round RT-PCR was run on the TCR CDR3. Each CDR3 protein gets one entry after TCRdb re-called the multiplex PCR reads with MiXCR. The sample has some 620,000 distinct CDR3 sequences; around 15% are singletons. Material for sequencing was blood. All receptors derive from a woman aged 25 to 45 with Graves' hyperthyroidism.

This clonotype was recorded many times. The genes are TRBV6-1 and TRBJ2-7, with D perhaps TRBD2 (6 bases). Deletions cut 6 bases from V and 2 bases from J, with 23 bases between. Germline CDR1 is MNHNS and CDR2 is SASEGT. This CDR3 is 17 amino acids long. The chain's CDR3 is CASSKSLAWVTPYEQYF. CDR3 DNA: TGTGCCAGCAGCAAATCCCTAGCGTGGGTAACCCCCTACGAGCAGTACTTC.

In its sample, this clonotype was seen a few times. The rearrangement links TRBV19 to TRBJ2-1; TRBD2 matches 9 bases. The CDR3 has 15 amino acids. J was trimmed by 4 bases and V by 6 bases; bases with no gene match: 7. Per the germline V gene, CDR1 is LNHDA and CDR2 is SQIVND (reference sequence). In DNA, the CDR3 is TGTGCCAGTAGCCCCCTTAGCGGGGGTTACAATGAGCAGTTCTTC. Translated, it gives CASSPLSGGYNEQFF.

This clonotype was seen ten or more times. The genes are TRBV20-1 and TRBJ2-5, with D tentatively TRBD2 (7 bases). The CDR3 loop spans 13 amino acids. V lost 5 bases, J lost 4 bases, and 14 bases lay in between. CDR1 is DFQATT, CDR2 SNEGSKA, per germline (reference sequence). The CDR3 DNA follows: TGCAGTGCTGAGGGGGGGTTGGTAGAGACCCAGTACTTC. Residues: CSAEGGLVETQYF.

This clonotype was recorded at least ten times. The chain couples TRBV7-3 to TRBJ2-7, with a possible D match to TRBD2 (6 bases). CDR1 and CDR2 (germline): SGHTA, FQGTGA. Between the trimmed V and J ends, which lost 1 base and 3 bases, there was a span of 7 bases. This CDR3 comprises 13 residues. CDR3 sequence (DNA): TGTGCCAGCAGCTTAAGGCGGGACTACGAGCAGTACTTC. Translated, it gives CASSLRRDYEQYF.

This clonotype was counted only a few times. This chain's CDR3 is CASSPTDGPYGYTF. The CDR3 nucleotides are TGTGCCAGCTCACCAACCGACGGCCCGTATGGCTACACCTTC. The chain links TRBV18 to TRBJ1-2; D call uncertain. The CDR3 sequence is 14 residues long. Germline V gene data show CDR1 as KGHSH and CDR2 as LQKENI. V lost 2 bases, J lost 5 bases, and 12 bases lay in between.

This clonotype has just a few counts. CDR3 in DNA: TGTGCCAGCAGCCCCAGGGCCGCCGGTTTCTATAATTCACCCCTCCACTTT. This encodes CASSPRAAGFYNSPLHF. The rearrangement links TRBV27 to TRBJ1-6, with a weak D call TRBD1 (5 bases). The CDR3 is made up of 17 amino acids. CDR1 and CDR2 from the germline V gene are MNHEY and SMNVEV (reference sequence). Trimming removed 6 bases from V and 3 bases from J, with 18 bases in between.

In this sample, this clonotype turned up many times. The CDR3 sequence is CAISETRLAGVPDTQYF. DNA for the CDR3: TGTGCCATCAGTGAGACCAGACTAGCGGGAGTCCCAGATACGCAGTATTTT. V and J are TRBV10-3 and TRBJ2-3; TRBD2 matches 12 bases. The CDR3 spans 17 residues. After removal of 2 bases from V and 4 bases from J, the junction contained 7 bases not matched to a gene. The V gene's germline CDR1 is ENHRY and CDR2 SYGVKD.

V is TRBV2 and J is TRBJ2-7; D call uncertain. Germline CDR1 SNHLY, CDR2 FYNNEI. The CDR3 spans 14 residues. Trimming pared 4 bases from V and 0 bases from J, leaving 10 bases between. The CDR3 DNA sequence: TGTGCCAGCAGTGGAGTAGTGAGCTCCTACGAGCAGTACTTC. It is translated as CASSGVVSSYEQYF.

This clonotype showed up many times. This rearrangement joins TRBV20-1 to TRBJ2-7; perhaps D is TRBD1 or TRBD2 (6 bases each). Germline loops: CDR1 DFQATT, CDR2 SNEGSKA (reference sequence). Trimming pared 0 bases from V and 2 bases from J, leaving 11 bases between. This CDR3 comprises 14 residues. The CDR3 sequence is CSARDPRGAYEQYF. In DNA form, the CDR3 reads TGCAGTGCTAGAGATCCAAGGGGGGCCTACGAGCAGTACTTC.

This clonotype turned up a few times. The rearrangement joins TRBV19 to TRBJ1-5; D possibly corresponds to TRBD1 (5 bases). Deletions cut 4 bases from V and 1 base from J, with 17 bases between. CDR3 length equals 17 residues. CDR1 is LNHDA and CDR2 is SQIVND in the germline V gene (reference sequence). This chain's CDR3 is CASSTVGQGGSNQPQHF. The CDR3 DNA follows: TGTGCCAGTAGTACCGTTGGGCAGGGAGGAAGCAATCAGCCCCAGCATTTT.

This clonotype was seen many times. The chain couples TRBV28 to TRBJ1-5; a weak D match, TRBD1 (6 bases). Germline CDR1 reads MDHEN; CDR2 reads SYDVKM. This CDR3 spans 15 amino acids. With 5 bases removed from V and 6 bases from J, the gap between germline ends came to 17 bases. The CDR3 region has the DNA TGTGCCAGCAGTCTAAGGCCAGGGGAGGCTCAGCCCCAGCATTTT. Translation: CASSLRPGEAQPQHF.

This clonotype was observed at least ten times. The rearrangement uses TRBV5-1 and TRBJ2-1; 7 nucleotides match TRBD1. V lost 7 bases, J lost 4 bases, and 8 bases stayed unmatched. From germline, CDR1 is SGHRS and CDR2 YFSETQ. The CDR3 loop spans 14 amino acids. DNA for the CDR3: TGCGCCAGCGGACGGGACAGTGATTACAATGAGCAGTTCTTC. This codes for CASGRDSDYNEQFF.

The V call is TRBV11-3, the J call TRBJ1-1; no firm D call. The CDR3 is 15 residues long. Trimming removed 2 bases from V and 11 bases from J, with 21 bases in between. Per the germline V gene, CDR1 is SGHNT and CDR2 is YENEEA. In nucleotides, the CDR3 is TGTGCCAGCAGCTTAAGTAACTCAGGAGAAGAAAGGGCTTTCTTT. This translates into CASSLSNSGEERAFF.

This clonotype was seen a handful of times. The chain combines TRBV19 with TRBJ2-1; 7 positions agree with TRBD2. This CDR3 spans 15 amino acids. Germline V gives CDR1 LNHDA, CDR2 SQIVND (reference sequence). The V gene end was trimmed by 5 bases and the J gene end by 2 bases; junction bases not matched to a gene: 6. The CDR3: CASSVGGTTYNEQFF. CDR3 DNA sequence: TGTGCCAGTAGTGTCGGCGGGACTACCTACAATGAGCAGTTCTTC. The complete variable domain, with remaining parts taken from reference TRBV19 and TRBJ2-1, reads DGGITQSPKYLFRKEGQNVTLSCEQNLNHDAMYWYRQDPGQGLRLIYYSQIVNDFQKGDIAEGYSVSREKKESFPLTVTSAQKNPTAFYLCASSVGGTTYNEQFFGPGTRLTVL.

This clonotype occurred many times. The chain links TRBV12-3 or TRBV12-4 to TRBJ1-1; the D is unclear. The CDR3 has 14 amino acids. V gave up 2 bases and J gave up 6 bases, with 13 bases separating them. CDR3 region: CASSLSALRAEAFF. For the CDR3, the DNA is TGTGCCAGCAGTTTAAGTGCCTTGAGGGCTGAAGCTTTCTTT.

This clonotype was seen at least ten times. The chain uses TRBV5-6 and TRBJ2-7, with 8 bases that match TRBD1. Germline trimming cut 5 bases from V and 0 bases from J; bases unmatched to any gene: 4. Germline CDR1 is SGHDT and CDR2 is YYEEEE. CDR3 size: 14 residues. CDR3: CASSLGQGSYEQYF. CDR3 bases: TGTGCCAGCAGTTTAGGACAGGGCTCCTACGAGCAGTACTTC.

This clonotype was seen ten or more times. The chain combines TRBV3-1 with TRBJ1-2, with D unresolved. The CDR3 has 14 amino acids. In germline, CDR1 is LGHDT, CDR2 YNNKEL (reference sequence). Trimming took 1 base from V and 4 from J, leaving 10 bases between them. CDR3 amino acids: CASSQATVGYGYTF. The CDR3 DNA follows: TGTGCCAGCAGCCAAGCCACGGTCGGCTATGGCTACACCTTC. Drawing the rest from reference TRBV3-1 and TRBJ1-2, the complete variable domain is DTAVSQTPKYLVTQMGNDKSIKCEQNLGHDTMYWYKQDSKKFLKIMFSYNNKELIINETVPNRFSPKSPDKAHLNLHINSLELGDSAVYFCASSQATVGYGYTFGSGTRLTVV.

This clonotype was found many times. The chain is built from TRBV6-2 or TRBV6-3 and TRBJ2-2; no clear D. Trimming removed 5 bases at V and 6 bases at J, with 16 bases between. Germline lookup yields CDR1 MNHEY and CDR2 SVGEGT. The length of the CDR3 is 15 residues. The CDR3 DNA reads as TGTGCCAGCAGTCGGATGACCCACAATTCCGGGGAGCTGTTTTTT. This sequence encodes CASSRMTHNSGELFF.

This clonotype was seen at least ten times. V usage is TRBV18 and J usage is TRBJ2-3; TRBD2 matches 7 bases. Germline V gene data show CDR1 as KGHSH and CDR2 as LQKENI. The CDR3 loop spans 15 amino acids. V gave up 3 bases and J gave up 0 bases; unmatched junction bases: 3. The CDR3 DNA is TGTGCCAGCTCACCGGGGAGGGTCAGCACAGATACGCAGTATTTT. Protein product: CASSPGRVSTDTQYF.

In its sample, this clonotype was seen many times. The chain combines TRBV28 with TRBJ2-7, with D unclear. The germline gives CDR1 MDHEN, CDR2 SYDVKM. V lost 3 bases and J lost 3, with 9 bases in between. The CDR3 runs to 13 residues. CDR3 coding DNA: TGTGCCAGCAGTTTTAGGGCCCTCTACGAGCAGTACTTC. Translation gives CASSFRALYEQYF.

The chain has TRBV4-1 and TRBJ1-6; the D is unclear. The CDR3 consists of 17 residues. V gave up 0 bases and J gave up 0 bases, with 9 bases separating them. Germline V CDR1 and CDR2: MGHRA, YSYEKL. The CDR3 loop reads CASSQDFVSSYNSPLHF. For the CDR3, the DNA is TGCGCCAGCAGCCAAGATTTCGTTAGCTCCTATAATTCACCCCTCCACTTT.

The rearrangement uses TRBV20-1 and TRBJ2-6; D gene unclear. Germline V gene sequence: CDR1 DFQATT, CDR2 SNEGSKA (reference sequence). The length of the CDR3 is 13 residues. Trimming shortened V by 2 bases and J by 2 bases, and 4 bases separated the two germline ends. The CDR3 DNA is TGCAGTGCTAGAAAACCTGGGGCCAACGTCCTGACTTTC. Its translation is CSARKPGANVLTF.

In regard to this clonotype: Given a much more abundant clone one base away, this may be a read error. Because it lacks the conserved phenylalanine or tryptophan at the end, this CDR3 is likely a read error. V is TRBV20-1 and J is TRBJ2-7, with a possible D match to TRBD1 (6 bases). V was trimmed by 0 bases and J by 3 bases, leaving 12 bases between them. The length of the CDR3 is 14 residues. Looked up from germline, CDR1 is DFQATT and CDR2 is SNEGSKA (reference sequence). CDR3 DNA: TGCAGTGCTAGAGAAAACCTACAGGGCTACGAGCAGTACCTC. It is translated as CSARENLQGYEQYL.